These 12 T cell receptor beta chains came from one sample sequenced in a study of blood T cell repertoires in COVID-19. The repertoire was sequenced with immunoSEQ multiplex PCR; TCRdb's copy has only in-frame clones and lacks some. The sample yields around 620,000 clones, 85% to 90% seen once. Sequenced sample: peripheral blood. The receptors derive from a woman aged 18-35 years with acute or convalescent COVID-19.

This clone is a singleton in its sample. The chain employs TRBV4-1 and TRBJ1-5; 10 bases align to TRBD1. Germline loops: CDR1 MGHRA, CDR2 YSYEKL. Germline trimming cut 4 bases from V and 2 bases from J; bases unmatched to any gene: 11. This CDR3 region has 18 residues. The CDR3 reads CASSRTGTGEYGNQPQHF. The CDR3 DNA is TGCGCCAGCAGCCGAACCGGGACAGGGGAATATGGCAATCAGCCCCAGCATTTT.

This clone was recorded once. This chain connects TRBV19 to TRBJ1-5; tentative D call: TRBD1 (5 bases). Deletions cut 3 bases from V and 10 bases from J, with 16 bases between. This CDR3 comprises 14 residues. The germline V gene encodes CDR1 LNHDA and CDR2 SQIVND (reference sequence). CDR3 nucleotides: TGTGCCAGTAGTATCTCGCGGGACTTCGGACCCCAGCATTTT. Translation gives CASSISRDFGPQHF.

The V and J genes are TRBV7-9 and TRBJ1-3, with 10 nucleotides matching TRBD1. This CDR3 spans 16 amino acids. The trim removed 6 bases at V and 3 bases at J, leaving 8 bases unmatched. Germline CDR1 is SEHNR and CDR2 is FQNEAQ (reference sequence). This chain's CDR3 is CASRPGTGVFGNTIYF. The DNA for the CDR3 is TGTGCCAGCAGACCCGGGACAGGGGTTTTTGGAAACACCATATATTTT.

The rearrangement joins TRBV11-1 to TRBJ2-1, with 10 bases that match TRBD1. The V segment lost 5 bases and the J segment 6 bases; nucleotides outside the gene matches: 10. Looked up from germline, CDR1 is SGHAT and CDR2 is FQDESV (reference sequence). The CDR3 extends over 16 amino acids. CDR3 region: CASSPGPGTGVNEQFF. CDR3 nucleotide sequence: TGTGCCAGCAGCCCAGGTCCCGGGACAGGGGTCAATGAGCAGTTCTTC. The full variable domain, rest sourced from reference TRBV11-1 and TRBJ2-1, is EAEVAQSPRYKITEKSQAVAFWCDPISGHATLYWYRQILGQGPELLVQFQDESVVDDSQLPKDRFSAERLKGVDSTLKIQPAELGDSAMYLCASSPGPGTGVNEQFFGPGTRLTVL.

CDR3 nucleotides: TGCGCCAGCAGTCCTACCGGGGGACAGGGGGCGAGAACCGGGGAGCTGTTTTTT. This encodes CASSPTGGQGARTGELFF. The genes are TRBV23-1 and TRBJ2-2, with 12 bases that match TRBD1. TRBV23-1 is filed as an ORF, its function uncertain. The V gene end was trimmed by 4 bases and the J gene end by 5 bases; junction bases not matched to a gene: 11. The CDR3 consists of 18 residues.

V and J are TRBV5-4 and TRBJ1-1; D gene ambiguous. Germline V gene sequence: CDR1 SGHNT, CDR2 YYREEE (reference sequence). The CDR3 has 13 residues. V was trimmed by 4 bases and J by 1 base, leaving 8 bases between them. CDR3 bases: TGTGCCAGCAGCGTAGGGAGGAACACTGAAGCTTTCTTT. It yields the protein CASSVGRNTEAFF.

The CDR3 loop is CASSPTLGTSGGQYF. In DNA form, the CDR3 reads TGTGCCAGCAGCCCAACCCTAGGGACTAGCGGGGGGCAGTACTTC. This sequence joins TRBV9 and TRBJ2-7; 14 positions match TRBD2. The ends lost 4 bases at V and 9 bases at J; junction bases unmatched: 9. The CDR3 totals 15 residues. Germline V gene sequence: CDR1 SGDLS, CDR2 YYNGEE.

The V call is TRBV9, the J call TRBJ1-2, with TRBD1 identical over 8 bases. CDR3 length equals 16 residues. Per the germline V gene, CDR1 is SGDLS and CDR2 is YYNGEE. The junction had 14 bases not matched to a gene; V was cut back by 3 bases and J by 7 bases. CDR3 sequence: CASSARKDRGLGGYTF. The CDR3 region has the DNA TGTGCCAGCAGCGCTAGGAAAGACAGGGGATTGGGTGGCTACACCTTC. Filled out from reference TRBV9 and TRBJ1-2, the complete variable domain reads DSGVTQTPKHLITATGQRVTLRCSPRSGDLSVYWYQQSLDQGLQFLIQYYNGEERAKGNILERFSAQQFPDLHSELNLSSLELGDSALYFCASSARKDRGLGGYTFGSGTRLTVV.

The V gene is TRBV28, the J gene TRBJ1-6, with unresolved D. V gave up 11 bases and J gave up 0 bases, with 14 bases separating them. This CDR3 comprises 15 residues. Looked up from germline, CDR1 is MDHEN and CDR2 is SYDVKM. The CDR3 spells CAARGGSSYNSPLHF. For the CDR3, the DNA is TGTGCCGCCCGGGGAGGGAGCTCCTATAATTCACCCCTCCACTTT.

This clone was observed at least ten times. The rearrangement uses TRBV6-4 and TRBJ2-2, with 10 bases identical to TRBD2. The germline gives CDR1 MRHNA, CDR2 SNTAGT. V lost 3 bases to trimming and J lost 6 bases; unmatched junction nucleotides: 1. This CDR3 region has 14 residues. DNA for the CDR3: TGTGCCAGCAGTGAAGCGGGGGGGCCCGGGGAGCTGTTTTTT. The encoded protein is CASSEAGGPGELFF.

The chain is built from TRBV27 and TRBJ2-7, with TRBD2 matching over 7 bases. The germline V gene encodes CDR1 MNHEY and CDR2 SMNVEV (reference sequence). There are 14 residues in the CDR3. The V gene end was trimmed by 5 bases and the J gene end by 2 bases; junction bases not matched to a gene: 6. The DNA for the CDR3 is TGTGCCAGCAGTACTGGGGGGGAGGCCTACGAGCAGTACTTC. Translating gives CASSTGGEAYEQYF.

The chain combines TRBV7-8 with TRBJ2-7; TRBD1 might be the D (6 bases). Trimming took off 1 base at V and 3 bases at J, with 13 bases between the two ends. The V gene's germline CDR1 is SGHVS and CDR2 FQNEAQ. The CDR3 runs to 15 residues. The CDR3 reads CASSLESGAVYEQYF. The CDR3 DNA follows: TGTGCCAGCAGCTTAGAATCAGGGGCCGTCTACGAGCAGTACTTC.